This TCR beta chain originates from a study of CD8+ T cells in alopecia areata. Across the study: Each day, treated patients took oral tofacitinib twice, at 5 to 10 mg per dose.

The sequencing template was cDNA reverse transcribed from extracted RNA. Data came from immunoSEQ multiplex PCR; TCRdb stores just in-frame clones and leaves some out. The table lists 110,000 or so clones, about 54% of them singletons, with almost 30% in the top ten. Treatment denoted: oral pan-JAK inhibitor, 5-10 mg twice daily. A note on this clone: Its cognate antigen is unknown.

Regarding the study as a whole: The study found that many expanded lesional clones persisted in scalp and blood during tofacitinib. Tofacitinib significantly brought down scalp clonality and expanded CD8+ clones among top 100.

This TCR was recovered from a human donor with alopecia areata. Here the sequenced sample was CD8+ T cells sorted from blood, taken at week 4, from a patient treated with tofacitinib.

The CDR3 sequence is CSVEQTGTDKETQYF. The DNA of the CDR3 is TGCAGCGTTGAACAAACCGGGACAGACAAAGAGACCCAGTACTTC. This rearrangement joins TRBV29-1 to TRBJ2-5; the match to TRBD1 covers 7 bases. V was clipped by 2 bases and J by 3 bases; unmatched bases: 9. CDR1 and CDR2 from the germline V gene are SQVTM and ANQGSEA. The CDR3 consists of 15 residues.